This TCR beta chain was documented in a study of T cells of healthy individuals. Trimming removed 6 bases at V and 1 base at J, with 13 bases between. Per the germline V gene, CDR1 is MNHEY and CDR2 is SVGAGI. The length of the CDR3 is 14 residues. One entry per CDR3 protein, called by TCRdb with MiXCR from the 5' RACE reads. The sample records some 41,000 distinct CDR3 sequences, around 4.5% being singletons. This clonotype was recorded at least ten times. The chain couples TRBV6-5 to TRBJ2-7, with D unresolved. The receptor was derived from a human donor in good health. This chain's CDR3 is CASSSPTVSYEQYF. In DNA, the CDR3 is TGTGCCAGCAGCTCCCCGACGGTATCCTACGAGCAGTACTTC.